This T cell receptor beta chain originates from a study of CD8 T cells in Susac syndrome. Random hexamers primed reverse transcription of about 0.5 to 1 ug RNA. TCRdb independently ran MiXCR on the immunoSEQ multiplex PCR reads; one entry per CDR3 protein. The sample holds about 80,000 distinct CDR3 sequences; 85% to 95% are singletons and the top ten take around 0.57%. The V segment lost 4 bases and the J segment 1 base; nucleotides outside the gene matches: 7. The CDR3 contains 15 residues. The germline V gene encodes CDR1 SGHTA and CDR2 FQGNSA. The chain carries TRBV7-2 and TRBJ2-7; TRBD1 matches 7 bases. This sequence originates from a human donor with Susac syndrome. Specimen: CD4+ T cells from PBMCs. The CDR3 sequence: CASSSSGTASYEQYF. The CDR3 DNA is TGTGCCAGCAGCTCCTCCGGGACAGCGTCCTACGAGCAGTACTTC.